The 18 T cell receptor beta chains below all came from one sample that was sequenced in a study of control samples from healthy donors and cancer patients. The assay was immunoSEQ multiplex PCR, and TCRdb's table has in-frame clones only and misses some. This sample carries about 120,000 clones, about 90% of them seen once, and the ten largest clones take roughly 2%. Input material: blood. These receptors were obtained from a man between 18 and 35 years old in good health.

V usage is TRBV14 and J usage is TRBJ2-7; D unresolved. The CDR3 is 13 amino acids. V was clipped by 3 bases and J by 7 bases, with 13 bases between them. Germline CDR1 reads SGHDN; CDR2 reads FVKESK. The DNA for the CDR3 is TGTGCCAGCAGCCATTCGGGCTTGGGAGAGCAGTACTTC. The encoded protein is CASSHSGLGEQYF.

The CDR3, as DNA: TGTGCCAGCAGCGCACCGGGACTAGCCAACAATGAGCAGTTCTTC. Protein product: CASSAPGLANNEQFF. The rearrangement joins TRBV7-9 to TRBJ2-1; TRBD2 matches 9 bases. The V gene end was trimmed by 5 bases and the J gene end by 5 bases; junction bases not matched to a gene: 7. Germline assignment: CDR1 SEHNR and CDR2 FQNEAQ (reference sequence). The CDR3 length is 15 residues.

The chain employs TRBV5-1 and TRBJ2-3; D possibly corresponds to TRBD1 (6 bases). Germline V gives CDR1 SGHRS, CDR2 YFSETQ. The CDR3 totals 12 residues. The V gene lost 3 bases and the J gene lost 6 bases, with 8 bases spanning the gap. CDR3 residues: CASSSRGDTQYF. The CDR3 nucleotides read TGCGCCAGCAGCTCAAGGGGGGATACGCAGTATTTT.

This sequence joins TRBV24-1 and TRBJ2-1; 10 nucleotides agree with TRBD2. The junction had 5 bases not matched to a gene; V was cut back by 4 bases and J by 6 bases. Germline V lookup: CDR1 KGHDR, CDR2 SFDVKD. The CDR3 is 15 residues long. For the CDR3, the DNA is TGTGCCACCAGTGACCCCCGGACTAGCGGCAATGAGCAGTTCTTC. It translates to CATSDPRTSGNEQFF.

Here the CDR3 reads CASSLDQNIQYF. Written as DNA, the CDR3 is TGTGCCAGCAGTCTTGACCAGAACATTCAGTACTTC. This chain joins TRBV7-9 and TRBJ2-4; D not certain. The germline V and J ends were trimmed by 6 bases and 7 bases, with 10 bases remaining between them. The CDR3 is 12 amino acids. The germline V gene encodes CDR1 SEHNR and CDR2 FQNEAQ (reference sequence).

The chain recombines TRBV6-5 with TRBJ2-5; 9 positions match TRBD2. J lost 4 bases, V lost 6 bases, and 9 bases had no gene match. This CDR3 spans 15 amino acids. Germline V lookup: CDR1 MNHEY, CDR2 SVGAGI. CDR3 bases: TGTGCCAGCAGCTCGGGACTAGCCGGGGGAGAGACCCAGTACTTC. Residues: CASSSGLAGGETQYF.

This clone appeared once. The CDR3 sequence: CASSLSSELGGRAQKYF. Written as DNA, the CDR3 is TGTGCCAGCAGCTTGTCTAGTGAGTTAGGCGGGAGGGCCCAGAAGTACTTC. V and J are TRBV5-4 and TRBJ2-7; TRBD2 matches at 9 bases. In germline, CDR1 is SGHNT, CDR2 YYREEE (reference sequence). V shed 1 base and J 11 bases; nucleotides not matched to a gene: 19. The CDR3 is made up of 17 amino acids.

The gene calls are TRBV20-1 and TRBJ2-7; D gene unclear. Per the germline V gene, CDR1 is DFQATT and CDR2 is SNEGSKA (reference sequence). The V end was cut by 1 base, the J end by 6 bases, with 7 bases between. This CDR3 has 11 residues. The CDR3 nucleotides read TGCAGTGCTAGAGCCCGTTCCGAGCAGTACTTC. Translation gives CSARARSEQYF.

The rearrangement uses TRBV24-1 and TRBJ2-3, with 8 bases fitting TRBD2. This CDR3 has 17 amino acids. Germline V gene lookup returns CDR1 KGHDR and CDR2 SFDVKD. V shed 1 base and J 7 bases; nucleotides not matched to a gene: 12. The CDR3 reads CATSDLRREASGYTQYF. DNA of the CDR3: TGTGCCACCAGTGATTTACGGCGGGAGGCCTCCGGGTATACGCAGTATTTT.

The chain recombines TRBV2 with TRBJ2-7; 7 nucleotides match TRBD1. Germline V gene data show CDR1 as SNHLY and CDR2 as FYNNEI. V gave up 8 bases and J gave up 1 base; unmatched junction bases: 8. There are 14 residues in the CDR3. This CDR3 reads CASEGTDGSYEQYF. The CDR3 nucleotides read TGTGCCAGCGAGGGGACAGACGGATCCTACGAGCAGTACTTC.

V usage is TRBV25-1 and J usage is TRBJ1-4; tentatively, D is TRBD1 (5 bases). There are 14 residues in the CDR3. Germline-derived CDR1 and CDR2 are MGHDK and SYGVNS. Trimming shortened V by 3 bases and J by 4 bases, and 9 bases separated the two germline ends. CDR3 residues: CASSEAGGNEKLFF. The CDR3 DNA is TGTGCCAGCAGTGAGGCCGGGGGTAATGAAAAACTGTTTTTT.

The chain is built from TRBV20-1 and TRBJ2-1; weak D call: TRBD2 (5 bases). The germline CDR1 and CDR2 sequences are DFQATT and SNEGSKA (reference sequence). The CDR3 totals 10 residues. Trimming took off 6 bases at V and 9 bases at J, with 9 bases between the two ends. The CDR3 sequence: CSAPRGEQFF. The CDR3 DNA reads TGCAGTGCCCCACGGGGTGAGCAGTTCTTC.

This sequence joins TRBV6-6 and TRBJ2-5; D gene ambiguous. Germline V lookup: CDR1 MNHNY, CDR2 SVGAGI (reference sequence). Trimming took 0 bases from V and 4 from J, leaving 3 bases between them. The length of the CDR3 is 12 residues. Here the CDR3 DNA reads TGTGCCAGCAGTTACTCTATAGAGACCCAGTACTTC. Its translation: CASSYSIETQYF.

This clone was recorded only once. V usage is TRBV7-2 and J usage is TRBJ1-3, with D possibly TRBD1 on 6 matching bases. In germline, CDR1 is SGHTA, CDR2 FQGNSA. This CDR3 region has 14 residues. With 8 bases removed from V and 5 bases from J, the gap between germline ends came to 16 bases. This CDR3 is CASRPGGLRNTIYF. In DNA, the CDR3 is TGTGCCAGCCGACCCGGGGGGCTGAGAAACACCATATATTTT.

This chain connects TRBV9 to TRBJ2-3; 9 bases line up with TRBD1. The CDR3 length is 15 residues. From germline, CDR1 is SGDLS and CDR2 YYNGEE. V trimming: 4 bases; J trimming: 3 bases; junction bases outside the gene matches: 6. The CDR3 protein is CASSPGTGPTDTQYF. Written as DNA, the CDR3 is TGTGCCAGCAGCCCGGGGACAGGGCCGACAGATACGCAGTATTTT.

As concerns this clone: Other DNA sequences in this specimen translate into the identical CDR3. As DNA, the CDR3 is TGTGCCAGCAGCCAAGGAACCTACGAGCAGTACTTC. Amino acid sequence: CASSQGTYEQYF. V and J are TRBV3-1 (or the pseudogene TRBV3-2) and TRBJ2-7; D is unresolved. Germline V gene lookup returns CDR1 LGHDT and CDR2 YNNKEL (reference sequence). This CDR3 has 12 residues. V dropped 1 base and J dropped 2 bases, with 3 bases sitting between them.

This rearrangement joins TRBV30 to TRBJ1-2; D remains ambiguous. Trimming left V 3 bases short and J 4 bases short, with 6 bases between. CDR3 length: 11 amino acids. CDR1 and CDR2 from the germline V gene are GTSNPN and SVGIG (reference sequence). In nucleotides, the CDR3 is TGTGCCTGGAGCAGTTCCTATGGCTACACCTTC. Residues: CAWSSSYGYTF.

The chain couples TRBV19 to TRBJ1-1, with D unresolved. Germline-derived CDR1 and CDR2 are LNHDA and SQIVND (reference sequence). This CDR3 is 13 amino acids long. Trimming pared 2 bases from V and 1 base from J, leaving 5 bases between. The CDR3 protein is CASSIYRNTEAFF. The CDR3 DNA is TGTGCCAGTAGTATATACCGGAACACTGAAGCTTTCTTT.